The present T cell receptor (beta chain) was sequenced within a study of Ad26.COV2.S vaccination and SARS-CoV-2 variants. V gave up 4 bases and J gave up 1 base; unmatched junction bases: 1. CDR1 and CDR2 from the germline V gene are SGHNT and YYREEE (reference sequence). This CDR3 comprises 14 residues. This clone was recorded only once. Its antigen is unidentified. Sequenced by immunoSEQ multiplex PCR; TCRdb stores in-frame clones only, minus some. This table has nearly 7,000 clones, around 84% appearing once. Study results and caveats: Greater spike-specific TCR breadth was seen in vaccine recipients than in placebo recipients. Researchers cautioned that TCR breadth and depth analyses may have underestimated total T cell responses.

The chain couples TRBV5-4 to TRBJ2-2; the match to TRBD1 covers 7 bases. Specimen: peripheral blood, collected after recovery from COVID-19. The clonotype comes from a human donor who had recovered from COVID-19. The CDR3 here is CASSPGGNTGELFF. The CDR3 bases are TGTGCCAGCAGCCCAGGGGGGAACACCGGGGAGCTGTTTTTT.